The next 6 T cell receptor beta chains were all read from a single sample in a study of OX40 agonist ivuxolimab in advanced cancers. Library prep was done by the immunoSEQ multiplex PCR assay. Drawn from immuneACCESS, this table holds only the in-frame rearrangements with V and J called that TCRdb kept. Clones are partly lost; checked studies trace under half to an unresolved V gene and leave the rest unexplained. The sample table contains tens of thousands of clones; only one count was recorded for roughly 83% of them. The top ten clones comprise roughly 19% of the sample. Source: CD4+ or CD8+ T cells sorted from blood, taken in a trial of the OX40 agonist ivuxolimab. Source of these receptors: an adult with an advanced solid tumor such as melanoma, head and neck, liver or kidney cancer.

The chain joins TRBV28 to TRBJ1-1, with D possibly being TRBD1 (5 bases). Trimming removed 2 bases from V and 5 bases from J, with 12 bases in between. Germline CDR1 MDHEN, CDR2 SYDVKM. There are 14 residues in the CDR3. CDR3 in DNA: TGTGCCAGCAGTTTAAGCGGGGGGGGGACTGAAGCTTTCTTT. This translates into CASSLSGGGTEAFF.

Turning to this clone: The same CDR3 is also encoded by other DNA sequences in this sample. This chain uses TRBV7-2 with TRBJ1-5; D remains unclear. Between the trimmed V and J ends, which lost 2 bases and 2 bases, there was a span of 13 bases. CDR1 SGHTA and CDR2 FQGNSA come from the germline V gene. The CDR3 spans 16 residues. This CDR3 reads CASSLFGFGGNQPQHF. CDR3 sequence (DNA): TGTGCCAGCAGCTTATTTGGGTTCGGGGGCAATCAGCCCCAGCATTTT.

The chain employs TRBV19 and TRBJ2-1, with a tentative D call TRBD1 (5 bases). This CDR3 spans 12 amino acids. Germline CDR1 reads LNHDA; CDR2 reads SQIVND (reference sequence). V was clipped by 10 bases and J by 5 bases, with 12 bases between them. The chain's CDR3 is CATDSLNNEQFF. The CDR3 bases are TGTGCCACCGACAGCCTGAACAATGAGCAGTTCTTC.

This clone was counted ten times or more. The rearrangement links TRBV27 to TRBJ2-7; either TRBD1 or TRBD2 may supply D (5 bases each). In germline, CDR1 is MNHEY, CDR2 SMNVEV (reference sequence). Between the trimmed V and J ends, which lost 4 bases and 5 bases, there was a span of 9 bases. The CDR3 contains 12 residues. The CDR3 here is CASSSLGDEQYF. The CDR3 DNA reads as TGTGCCAGCAGTTCCCTGGGGGACGAGCAGTACTTC.

This chain joins TRBV7-6 and TRBJ2-2, with TRBD1 identical over 7 bases. This CDR3 comprises 13 residues. Trimming cost V 7 bases and J 6 bases; bases outside gene matches: 5. The germline gives CDR1 SGHVS, CDR2 FNYEAQ. CDR3 amino acids: CASTQTGAGELFF. CDR3 in DNA: TGTGCCAGCACCCAAACAGGGGCCGGGGAGCTGTTTTTT.

This clone has a single count. The V gene is TRBV27, the J gene TRBJ2-2; 10 nucleotides line up with TRBD1. The CDR3 sequence is 16 residues long. Germline CDR1 reads MNHEY; CDR2 reads SMNVEV (reference sequence). Trimming cost V 8 bases and J 6 bases; bases outside gene matches: 12. The CDR3 is CASRRSGTGVSGELFF. The DNA of the CDR3 is TGTGCCAGCCGCCGCTCCGGGACAGGGGTCTCCGGGGAGCTGTTTTTT.